This T cell receptor beta chain emerged from a study of control samples from healthy donors and cancer patients. Some clones are missing from TCRdb's copy, which holds only in-frame ones; the method was immunoSEQ multiplex PCR. Seen here are about 160,000 clones, around nine tenths observed once, and the top ten hold approximately 12%. The sequence was collected from a young man in good health. Source material: blood.

The CDR3 DNA reads as TGCGCCAGCAGGGGGACAGGGGGCGGCACTGAAGCTTTCTTT. Its translation is CASRGTGGGTEAFF. The chain joins TRBV10-1 to TRBJ1-1; 12 positions agree with TRBD1. Germline-derived CDR1 and CDR2 are WNHNN and SYGVQD (reference sequence). V dropped 6 bases and J dropped 4; count of bases not matched to a gene: 3. This CDR3 contains 14 residues.